One sample yielded the 8 T cell receptor beta chains listed below, sequenced in a study of regulatory T cells in long-lasting Graves disease. Time point specified: newly diagnosed GD, antithyroid drugs for less than 3 months. PBMCs were the source of the RNA used for TCR sequencing. Researchers made TCR beta libraries by using iRepertoire HTBI primers and running Arm-PCR on CDR3 regions. TCRdb reprocessed the multiplex PCR reads via MiXCR and lists one record per CDR3 protein. The sample includes a few hundred thousand distinct CDR3 sequences, about 20% of them seen just once. These same data were also listed under a study on T cells in Graves' hyperthyroidism and ophthalmopathy.

Source: peripheral blood mononuclear cells (PBMCs), taken at new diagnosis, from a patient treated with antithyroid drugs. The source is a woman in her twenties or thirties with Graves disease.

The chain combines TRBV18 with TRBJ2-5; no reliable D call. V lost 4 bases to trimming and J lost 3 bases, with 12 bases between them. CDR1 and CDR2 (germline): KGHSH, LQKENI. The CDR3 contains 14 residues. In DNA form, the CDR3 reads TGTGCCAGCTCACGACAATTCCATGAAGAGACCCAGTACTTC. It yields the protein CASSRQFHEETQYF.

The table lists this clonotype with many counts. The chain is built from TRBV7-2 and TRBJ2-7; D is unresolved. V lost 3 bases and J lost 3, with 9 bases in between. CDR1 and CDR2 from the germline V gene are SGHTA and FQGNSA. This CDR3 has 13 residues. Here the CDR3 DNA reads TGTGCCAGCAGCTTTGTCATAGACTACGAGCAGTACTTC. This translates into CASSFVIDYEQYF.

This clonotype was detected ten times or more. In DNA, the CDR3 is TGTGCCAGCAGTGATAAAGGGGCTCAAGCGGGGGCATCCTACGAGCAGTACTTC. This encodes CASSDKGAQAGASYEQYF. The chain combines TRBV6-1 with TRBJ2-7; 8 bases map to TRBD2. Germline assignment: CDR1 MNHNS and CDR2 SASEGT. V dropped 3 bases and J dropped 1; count of bases not matched to a gene: 14. This CDR3 is built from 18 residues.

With regard to this clonotype: This sequence is one base from a far larger clone and is likely a read error. The V and J genes are TRBV2 and TRBJ1-1; TRBD1 aligns across 8 bases. Germline V lookup: CDR1 SNHLY, CDR2 FYNNEI. This CDR3 is built from 16 residues. CDR3: CARRKALGQGNTEAFF. The CDR3 DNA follows: TGTGCCCGCAGAAAAGCCTTAGGACAGGGGAACACTGAAGCTTTCTTT.

This clonotype was seen ten or more times. The V gene is TRBV20-1, the J gene TRBJ1-1; 8 bases match TRBD1. Unmatched junction bases numbered 12, after V lost 0 bases and J lost 0 bases. The CDR3 has 18 amino acids. CDR1 DFQATT and CDR2 SNEGSKA come from the germline V gene (reference sequence). Written as DNA, the CDR3 is TGCAGTGCTAGAGATCTCGCCGGACAGGGCCTCATGAACACTGAAGCTTTCTTT. This encodes CSARDLAGQGLMNTEAFF.

This clonotype was counted at least ten times. The chain recombines TRBV7-2 with TRBJ2-1, with a tentative D call TRBD1 (5 bases). The DNA end favors TRBJ2-3, so the J call may be wrong. The CDR3 spans 12 residues. Germline-derived CDR1 and CDR2 are SGHTA and FQGNSA. This CDR3 reads CASSWGSVRQYF. In DNA form, the CDR3 reads TGTGCCAGCAGCTGGGGCTCCGTGAGGCAGTATTTT.

This clonotype was counted at least ten times. J is TRBJ2-7 and V is TRBV3-1; TRBD1 might be the D (5 bases). The CDR3 is made up of 16 amino acids. The germline gives CDR1 LGHDT, CDR2 YNNKEL (reference sequence). V was shortened by 5 bases and J by 2 bases, with 19 bases between the two germline ends. The CDR3 bases are TGTGCCAGCAGCTGGGTTAGGCAGGGTATAACCTACGAGCAGTACTTC. Translation gives CASSWVRQGITYEQYF.

This clonotype has a count of ten or more. The V call is TRBV7-3, the J call TRBJ2-3; D may be TRBD2 (5 bases). The CDR3 is 13 residues long. Trimming took 6 bases from V and 3 from J, leaving 10 bases between them. The germline gives CDR1 SGHTA, CDR2 FQGTGA. This CDR3 is CASSEGSTDTQYF. CDR3 sequence (DNA): TGTGCCAGCAGTGAAGGGAGTACAGATACGCAGTATTTT.